This TCR beta chain was documented in a study of blood T cells in healthy people across ages (dated by TCRdb to the mid-2010s). With respect to the entire study: In model experiments, template switching captured about one uniquely barcoded TCR beta cDNA molecule for every two T cells. To avoid experimental bias, donors of different ages were distributed randomly across sequencing lanes. The donors were divided into four age groups: young (average approximately 15 years), middle-aged (roughly 42), aged (approximately 62) and long-lived (nearly 85). The study measured age-related changes in TCR beta repertoire diversity using deep sequencing normalized with unique cDNA molecular identifiers. The study analyzed two additional independent replicas of 1 million unique cDNA reads from the same blood draw for two donors, one aged 18 to 29 and one aged 80 or older. Overall study results and their limits: Because donor CMV infection status was unknown, age-related changes in expanded clonotypes were potentially confounded. There was a strong correlation between observed TCR beta diversity and the percentage of naive T cells measured by flow cytometry. Compared with the aged group, the long-lived group had more naive CD4+ T cells, fewer expanded clones and increased TCR diversity, a pattern suggesting age selection. Bulk unsorted PBMC profiling prevented conclusive comparison of naive and antigen-experienced compartments. Total diversity estimates from one million sequenced T cells were considered lower bounds and underestimates. Observed TCR beta diversity per million T cells fell roughly linearly with age, and a significant reduction was already apparent by age roughly 41.

Reading the germline V gene gives CDR1 MGHDK and CDR2 SYGVNS. The CDR3, from cysteine to phenylalanine, totals 19 residues. CDR3 DNA is the only sequence kept; it has 57 bases, read in frame from the first base. At the junction V is shortened by 1 base and J by 1 base, with 17 bases in between. Donors were 30 to 45 systemically healthy Caucasian individuals from Russia aged roughly 6 to 90 years. Around 9.8 milliliters of peripheral blood were collected from each donor into EDTA-treated Vacutainer tubes. PBMCs were isolated by Ficoll-Paque density-gradient centrifugation, with at least 6 million obtained per sample. Total RNA was extracted from PBMCs with Trizol reagent, with at least 5 micrograms obtained per sample. For every donor, flow cytometry on a PBMC aliquot measured the percentage of naive CD45RAhigh/CD27high T cells. Library construction relied on 5' RACE. TCRdb shows the sequencer as Illumina HiSeq 2500. A second PCR of roughly 6 to 11 cycles was run with a J-beta primer mix and a sample-barcoded 5' primer. Each TCR beta cDNA molecule received a unique molecular identifier from a template-switch 5' adaptor carrying 12 random nucleotides. Each sample yielded at least 3 million CDR3-containing paired-end reads. First-strand cDNA synthesis was performed from all RNA using the Mint cDNA synthesis kit, with priming by a TRBC-specific oligonucleotide. Following uracil-DNA glycosylase treatment, a first 18-cycle PCR with universal primers M1SS and BC2_uni_R was performed on all cDNA. Under the source paper's analysis protocol: For normalization, 1 million high-quality reads, each with a distinct molecular identifier, were randomly selected from each sample. Reads sharing molecular identifiers were discarded rather than binned into consensus sequences. MiTCR, with a Q25 quality threshold and the strictest error-elimination algorithm, was used for CDR3 identification, clonotype clustering and error correction. Lower-bound total TCR beta diversity was estimated with a nonparametric unseen species model using Euler transformation. TCRdb itself trimmed the public reads at Q25 with fastp, ran MiXCR and retained productive beta chains. Every entry covers one CDR3 protein and lists the most common genes and DNA from its rows. The V and J calls and clone size are TCRdb's, not the authors'. The sample table shows about 640,000 distinct CDR3 sequences, and about 53% are seen once. The ten top clones hold approximately 40% of the sample.

Details on this clonotype: There is no known antigen for this receptor. The record has no base qualities; no much larger clone is one base away.

The chain couples TRBV25-1 to TRBJ1-6; the D gene is perhaps TRBD1, on 5 matching bases. Specimen: blood. The clonotype comes from a man aged 60-69 years in good health. Here is the DNA: TGTGCCAGCAGTGAATCGGGGACGGCGTGGGGATCCTATAATTCACCCCTCCACTTT. This codes for CASSESGTAWGSYNSPLHF.